This TCR beta chain was recorded in a study of blood T cell repertoires in COVID-19. Study-level background: PBMCs, B-cell-depleted T cells, or T cells provided the cDNA or gDNA that made up the material.

Some clones are missing from TCRdb's copy, which holds only in-frame ones; the method was immunoSEQ multiplex PCR. The sample carries roughly 230,000 clones, roughly four fifths recorded once. This CDR3 has 16 amino acids. V lost 0 bases to trimming and J lost 4 bases, with 13 bases between them. Per germline, CDR1 LNHDA and CDR2 SQIVND (reference sequence). This clonotype was sampled from a woman aged 45-65 years with acute or convalescent COVID-19. The chain recombines TRBV19 with TRBJ1-5; D might be TRBD1 (5 bases). The sequenced sample consisted of peripheral blood. CDR3 in amino acids: CASSIDPQTVNQPQHF. Here the CDR3 DNA reads TGTGCCAGTAGTATAGATCCGCAGACAGTTAATCAGCCCCAGCATTTT.